This passage covers 6 T cell receptor beta chains from one sample sequenced in a study of T cells in Graves' hyperthyroidism and ophthalmopathy. Template material for amplifying TCR beta CDR3 regions consisted of RNA transcripts. Carried out on the TCR CDR3, a first-round RT-PCR used the HTBI primer set. TCRdb re-analysed the multiplex PCR reads in MiXCR, keeping a single row per CDR3 protein. The table lists 650,000 to 700,000 distinct CDR3 sequences, roughly 17% of them singletons, with around 15% in the top ten. The sequencing sample was made of blood. Receptors originate from a man between 50 and 59 years old with Graves' hyperthyroidism.

The sample holds many counts of this clonotype. This chain uses TRBV27 with TRBJ1-2, with 7 nucleotides matching TRBD1. Germline V gene data show CDR1 as MNHEY and CDR2 as SMNVEV (reference sequence). The length of the CDR3 is 15 residues. Trimming removed 6 bases from V and 8 bases from J; junction bases left unmatched: 15. The CDR3 is CASRTDDREVYGYTF. CDR3 in DNA: TGTGCCAGCAGGACTGATGACAGGGAAGTATACGGCTACACCTTC.

The sample holds many counts of this clonotype. V gene TRBV6-2 or TRBV6-3 combines with J gene TRBJ2-1, with a tentative D call TRBD2 (5 bases). V was cut by 2 bases and J by 7 bases, with 15 bases left in between. Germline assignment: CDR1 MNHEY and CDR2 SVGEGT. This CDR3 is built from 15 residues. In nucleotides, the CDR3 is TGTGCCAGCAGTTACGCTCGGGAAATTTTGAATGAGCAGTTCTTC. It specifies CASSYAREILNEQFF.

This clonotype was counted between two and nine times. The genes are TRBV20-1 and TRBJ2-3, with 9 bases fitting TRBD2. Germline V lookup: CDR1 DFQATT, CDR2 SNEGSKA (reference sequence). V dropped 7 bases and J dropped 3; count of bases not matched to a gene: 5. The CDR3 is made up of 13 amino acids. CDR3 sequence reads: CSVAGAYTDTQYF. The DNA for the CDR3 is TGCAGTGTAGCGGGAGCTTATACAGATACGCAGTATTTT.

The chain is built from TRBV5-1 and TRBJ2-1, with 11 positions matching TRBD2. The J segment lost 9 bases and the V segment lost 0 bases, leaving 8 bases of the junction unmatched. This CDR3 is 16 amino acids long. Germline-derived CDR1 and CDR2 are SGHRS and YFSETQ. CDR3 DNA sequence: TGCGCCAGCAGCTTGGGAGTACTAGCGGGGGTGGGTGAGCAGTTCTTC. Translating gives CASSLGVLAGVGEQFF.

As for this clonotype: At one boundary the junction diverges from the germline segment, which might be a read error. The gene calls are TRBV11-2 and TRBJ2-1; a possible D gene is TRBD2 (6 bases). CDR1 is SGHAT and CDR2 is FQNNGV in the germline V gene. This CDR3 has 14 residues. For the CDR3, the DNA is TGTGCCAGCATGCAGGAGGGCCCCTACAATGAGCACTTCTTC. Its protein is CASMQEGPYNEHFF.

Many counts were recorded for this clonotype. The chain is built from TRBV15 and TRBJ2-1; D might be TRBD2 (6 bases). The V end was cut by 0 bases, the J end by 0 bases, with 9 bases between. Germline V lookup: CDR1 LNHNV, CDR2 YYDKDF (reference sequence). The CDR3 covers 16 residues. CDR3 amino acids: CATSREVGSSYNEQFF. The DNA for the CDR3 is TGTGCCACCAGCAGAGAAGTCGGGAGCTCCTACAATGAGCAGTTCTTC.